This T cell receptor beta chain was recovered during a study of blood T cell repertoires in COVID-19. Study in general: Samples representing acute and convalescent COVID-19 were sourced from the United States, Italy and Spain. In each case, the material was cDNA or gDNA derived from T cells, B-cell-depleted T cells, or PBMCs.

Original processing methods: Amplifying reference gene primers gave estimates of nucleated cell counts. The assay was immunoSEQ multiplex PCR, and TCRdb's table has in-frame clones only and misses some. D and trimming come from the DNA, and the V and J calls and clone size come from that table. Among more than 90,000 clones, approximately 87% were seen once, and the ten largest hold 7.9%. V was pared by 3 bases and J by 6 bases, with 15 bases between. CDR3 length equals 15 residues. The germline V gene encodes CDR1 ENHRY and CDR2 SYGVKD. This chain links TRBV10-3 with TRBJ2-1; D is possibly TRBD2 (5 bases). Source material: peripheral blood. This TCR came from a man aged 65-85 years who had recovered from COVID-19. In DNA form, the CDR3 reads TGTGCCATCAGTGATTCTGAGCGGCCCAGCAATGAGCAGTTCTTC. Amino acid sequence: CAISDSERPSNEQFF.